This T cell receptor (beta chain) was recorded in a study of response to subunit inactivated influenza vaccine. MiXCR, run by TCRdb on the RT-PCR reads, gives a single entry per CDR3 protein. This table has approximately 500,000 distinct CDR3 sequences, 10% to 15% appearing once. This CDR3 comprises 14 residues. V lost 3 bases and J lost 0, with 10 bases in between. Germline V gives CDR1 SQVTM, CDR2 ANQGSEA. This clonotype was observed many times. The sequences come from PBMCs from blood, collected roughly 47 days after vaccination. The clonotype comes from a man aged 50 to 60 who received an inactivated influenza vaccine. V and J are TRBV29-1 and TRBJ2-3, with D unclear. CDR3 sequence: CSVDMGSSTDTQYF. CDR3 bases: TGCAGCGTTGACATGGGGTCTAGCACAGATACGCAGTATTTT.